This is a list of T cell receptor beta chains from one sample in a study of blood T cell repertoires in COVID-19. Profiling relied on immunoSEQ multiplex PCR, and the TCRdb table lists in-frame clones only, not all of them. The sample lists 300,000 to 500,000 clones; roughly 88% were seen once. The sample comprised PBMCs or T cells enriched from blood (not recorded which). The origin of the receptors is a woman aged 25 to 45 with acute COVID-19. The CDR3 runs from the conserved cysteine through the conserved F or W. A D gene is named only where the DNA matches it firmly. Only some rows state a clone size, as once, few, many or a class for expanded clones.

TRBJ2-7	once	NA	TRBV7-9	TGTGCCAGCAGCCCCCGGGTTGGGTACGAGCAGTACTTC	CASSPRVGYEQYF
TRBJ1-6	NA	TRBD1	TRBV7-9	TGTGCCAGCAGCTTAAGTGGGGGACAGGGTAATTCACCCCTCCACTTT	CASSLSGGQGNSPLHF
TRBJ1-5	NA	NA	TRBV2	TGTGCCAGCGATAGGGGGAACAATCAGCCCCAGCATTTT	CASDRGNNQPQHF
TRBJ1-1	NA	NA	TRBV7-8	TGTGCCAGCAACCCCCGGACTTCCGCTGAAGCTTTCTTT	CASNPRTSAEAFF
TRBJ2-7	NA	TRBD1	TRBV7-9	TGTGCCAGCAGCTTCCAGGACAGGTCTGGGGAGCAGTACTTC	CASSFQDRSGEQYF
TRBJ2-1	NA	NA	TRBV7-9	TGTGCCAGCAGCTTACCGACGGGGGACAATGAGCAGTTCTTC	CASSLPTGDNEQFF
TRBJ2-3	once	NA	TRBV7-8	TGTGCCAGCAGAAGGGAACTGGCGGGGACCAGCACAGATACGCAGTATTTT	CASRRELAGTSTDTQYF
TRBJ1-5	NA	NA	TRBV2	TGTGCCAGCAGTGGACAGTTCAATCAGCCCCAGCATTTT	CASSGQFNQPQHF
TRBJ2-7	NA	NA	TRBV7-8	TGTGCCAGCAGCTTAAACAGATACTACGAGCAGTACTTC	CASSLNRYYEQYF
TRBJ2-1	NA	TRBD1	TRBV19	TGTGCCAGTAGTATAACAGGGGGCTCCTACAATGAGCAGTTCTTC	CASSITGGSYNEQFF
TRBJ2-5	NA	TRBD1	TRBV30	TGTGCCTGGAGTTATTCCACAGGGGGCGCAGAGACCCAGTACTTC	CAWSYSTGGAETQYF
TRBJ1-3	NA	NA	TRBV3-1/TRBV3-2	TGTGCCAGCAGCCAAGGAGTCACCATATATTTT	CASSQGVTIYF
TRBJ1-1	NA	TRBD1	TRBV5-1	TGCGCCAGCAGCTTCGCCGGGACAGGGCACACTGAAGCTTTCTTT	CASSFAGTGHTEAFF
TRBJ1-4	NA	NA	TRBV7-2	TGTGCCAGCAGCTCCCCGGGGTCGCTTAGTGAAAAACTGTTTTTT	CASSSPGSLSEKLFF
TRBJ1-5	NA	NA	TRBV19	TGTGCCAGTAGTACCCCAAGCAGGGGTAGCAATCAGCCCCAGCATTTT	CASSTPSRGSNQPQHF
TRBJ1-5	once	TRBD1	TRBV12-5	TGTGCTAGTGGTTTTGAATCAGGGGGCCATCAGCCCCAGCATTTT	CASGFESGGHQPQHF
TRBJ1-1	NA	NA	TRBV12-5	TGTGCTAGTGGTTTGGTACGGGTCATGAACACTGAAGCTTTCTTT	CASGLVRVMNTEAFF
TRBJ1-1	NA	TRBD1	TRBV9	TGTGCCAGCAGAGGACAGGGAAACACTGAAGCTTTCTTT	CASRGQGNTEAFF
TRBJ1-2	NA	TRBD1	TRBV2	TGTGCCAGCCTAAACAGGGGGCAGGACTATGGCTACACCTTC	CASLNRGQDYGYTF
TRBJ1-2	NA	NA	TRBV6-4	TGTGCCAGCCCTTGGGGGAGGCGCGGCTACACCTTC	CASPWGRRGYTF
TRBJ2-5	NA	TRBD1	TRBV28	TGTGCCAGCAGTCTCCGACAGGGTGTCGAGACCCAGTACTTC	CASSLRQGVETQYF
TRBJ2-7	NA	NA	TRBV19	TGTGCCAGTAGGGGTGGAGAGGCGGATTACGAGCAGTACTTC	CASRGGEADYEQYF
TRBJ1-5	NA	NA	TRBV19	TGTGCCAGTACCCTAGATAGCAATCAGCCCCAGCATTTT	CASTLDSNQPQHF
TRBJ1-2	NA	NA	TRBV24-1	TGTGCCACCAGTGATTTCTCCGGGGATTACTATGGCTACACCTTC	CATSDFSGDYYGYTF
TRBJ2-7	NA	NA	TRBV27	TGTGCCAGCAGTTTCTCGGGACAATTTTACGAGCAGTACTTC	CASSFSGQFYEQYF